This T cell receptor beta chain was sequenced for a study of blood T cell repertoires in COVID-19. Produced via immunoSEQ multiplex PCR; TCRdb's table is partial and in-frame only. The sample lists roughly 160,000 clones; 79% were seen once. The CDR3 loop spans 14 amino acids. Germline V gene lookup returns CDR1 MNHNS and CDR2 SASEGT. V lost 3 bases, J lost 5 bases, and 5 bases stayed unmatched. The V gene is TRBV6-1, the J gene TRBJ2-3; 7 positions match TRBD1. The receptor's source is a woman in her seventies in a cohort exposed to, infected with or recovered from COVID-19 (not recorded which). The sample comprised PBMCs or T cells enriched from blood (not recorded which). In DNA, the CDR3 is TGTGCCAGCAGTGATGGGACAGCGAAAGATACGCAGTATTTT. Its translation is CASSDGTAKDTQYF.